This TCR beta chain was captured in a study of metastatic and nonmetastatic thyroid tumors. This clone was found a few times. Germline and junction disagree at one end, which may indicate a read error. CDR3 size: 15 residues. In germline, CDR1 is MDHEN, CDR2 SYDVKM. TCRdb reanalyzed the PCR reads via MiXCR. This sample has about 36,000 clones, with around 21% found just once. Patients were all untreated before their thyroid surgery. The V gene is TRBV28, the J gene TRBJ2-3, with TRBD2 identical over 7 bases. Sample: blood. This TCR came from a female donor with papillary thyroid cancer or a benign thyroid nodule (not recorded which). Some clones in this sample may be carry-over from other donors' samples. The CDR3 is CVSTISGASTDTQYF. In nucleotides, the CDR3 is TGTGTCAGCACTATAAGCGGGGCTAGCACAGATACGCAGTATTTT.